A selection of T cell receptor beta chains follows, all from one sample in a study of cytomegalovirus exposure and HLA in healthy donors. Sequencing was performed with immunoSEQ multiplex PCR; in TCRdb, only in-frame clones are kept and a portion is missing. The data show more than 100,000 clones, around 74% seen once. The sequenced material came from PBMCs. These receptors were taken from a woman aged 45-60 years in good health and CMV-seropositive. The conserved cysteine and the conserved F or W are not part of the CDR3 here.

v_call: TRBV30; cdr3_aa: AWSQGRSNQPQH
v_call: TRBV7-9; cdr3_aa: ASSFQQGLDEQY
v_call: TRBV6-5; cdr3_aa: ASSLAVFGNTIY
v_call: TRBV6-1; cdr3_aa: ASSEVKGTEAF
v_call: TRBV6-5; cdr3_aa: ASSYSAGIGAF
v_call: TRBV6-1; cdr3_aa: ASRRGLWDQPQH
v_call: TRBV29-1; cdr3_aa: SASQGNTIY
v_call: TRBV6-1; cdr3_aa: ASRPGSTGELF
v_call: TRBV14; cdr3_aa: ASSQPAGAQETQY
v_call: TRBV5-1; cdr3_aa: ASSLGGTGWLNEQF